A single sample gave rise to the 7 T cell receptor beta chains below, sequenced in a study of tumor-infiltrating lymphocytes in primary liver carcinoma (TCRdb year 2017). The run used an Illumina HiSeq 2500. Starting from roughly 540 ng total RNA, TCRbeta-specific cDNA was produced by reverse transcription with a constant-region primer and ProtoScript II reverse transcriptase. Construction of the TCRbeta libraries relied on three nested rounds of multiplex PCR, following a slightly modified ARM-PCR procedure. Multiplex TRBV1-TRBV30 forward primers and a Cbeta reverse primer were used in the first two PCR rounds, each of which was run for around 9 cycles. The public reads were reprocessed in TCRdb via fastp at Q25 and MiXCR, keeping in-frame beta chains. Every entry covers one CDR3 protein and lists the most common genes and DNA from its rows. The sample contains some 180,000 distinct CDR3 sequences, around 85% of them found a single time. The biggest ten clones account for 15% to 20% of the sample.

Total RNA and DNA were co-extracted from approximately 20-30 mg of bulk tissue with the AllPrep DNA/RNA mini kit, without cell sorting. The specimen was tumor tissue from primary liver carcinoma. All receptors derive from a man aged 40-49 years with primary liver carcinoma and hepatitis B virus infection.

For this clonotype: Without the conserved terminal phenylalanine or tryptophan, this CDR3 likely stems from a read error. The chain carries TRBV29-1 and TRBJ2-4; tentative D call: TRBD1 (5 bases). Germline V gene sequence: CDR1 SQVTM, CDR2 ANQGSEA. The CDR3 covers 15 residues. This CDR3 reads CSLEDARAAKNIQYL. The DNA for the CDR3 is TGCAGCCTTGAAGATGCCAGGGCGGCCAAAAACATTCAGTACTTG.

This clonotype has a count of ten or more. A read error may produce the germline difference seen at one junction end. This rearrangement joins TRBV29-1 to TRBJ2-7; no reliable D call. CDR3 size: 13 residues. Germline assignment: CDR1 SQVTM and CDR2 ANQGSEA. CDR3 nucleotides: TGCAGCGTTGAACCGCCAGGATCCTTCGAGCAGTACTTC. It codes for CSVEPPGSFEQYF.

Remarks on this clonotype: Sequence at one end of the junction differs from germline and may be a read error. The chain recombines TRBV28 with TRBJ2-5; the match to TRBD2 covers 13 bases. The CDR3 is 16 amino acids. Germline V gene sequence: CDR1 MDHEN, CDR2 SYDVKM. CDR3 in DNA: TGTACCAGCAGCTTGGGACTAGCGGGGAATCAAGAGACCCAGTACTTC. Amino acid sequence: CTSSLGLAGNQETQYF.

On this clonotype itself: The junction shows a germline mismatch at one end, possibly a read error. The J gene is TRBJ2-5, the V gene TRBV6-5; D possibly corresponds to TRBD2 (5 bases). The CDR3 loop spans 12 amino acids. The V gene's germline CDR1 is MNHEY and CDR2 SVGAGI. The DNA for the CDR3 is TGTGCCAGCAGTCTCGACTGGGAGACCCAATACTTC. Translation: CASSLDWETQYF.

With regard to this clonotype: Germline and junction disagree at one end, which may indicate a read error. This chain connects TRBV12-3 or TRBV12-4 to TRBJ1-1; D remains ambiguous. The CDR3 length is 13 residues. The CDR3 DNA sequence: TGTGCCAGCAGTTTAACCCTGGCAACTGAAGCTTCCTTT. Translation: CASSLTLATEASF.

Only one count was recorded for this clonotype. Germline and junction disagree at one end, which may indicate a read error. The chain uses TRBV14 and TRBJ2-3; D remains ambiguous. CDR1 is SGHDN, CDR2 FVKESK, per germline. This CDR3 is built from 12 residues. The CDR3 sequence is CASSQDWGTHYF. The CDR3 DNA reads as TGCGCCAGCAGCCAAGATTGGGGTACGCACTATTTT.

A word on this clonotype: The junction shows a germline mismatch at one end, possibly a read error. The chain combines TRBV12-3 or TRBV12-4 with TRBJ2-3; D possibly corresponds to TRBD2 (5 bases). The CDR3 contains 19 residues. In DNA, the CDR3 is TGTGCCAGCAGTTTATCGAAGCCGGGATGCCCAGCGGAAAAAGATACGAAGTATTTT. It translates to CASSLSKPGCPAEKDTKYF.